The present entry profiles one T cell receptor beta chain with its context. No antigen is known for it. Donors consisted of healthy bone marrow donors. V lost 1 base, J lost 4 bases, and 4 bases stayed unmatched. The CDR3 runs 15 residues. Looked up from germline, CDR1 is PRHDT and CDR2 is FYEKMQ (reference sequence). The data derive from a study of cytomegalovirus exposure and HLA in healthy donors. General observations from the study: Donors belonging to an Asian-associated ancestry cluster reportedly showed fewer N-insertions in productive TCRs than the approximately 640-donor mean, according to what a later analysis found.

60 Vbeta and 13 Jbeta primers were used in PCR. The repertoire was sequenced with immunoSEQ multiplex PCR; TCRdb's copy has only in-frame clones and lacks some. Of about 130,000 clones listed, around 76% were seen once; the top ten hold roughly 1.9%. The genes are TRBV13 and TRBJ2-1, with TRBD2 identical over 7 bases. Material for sequencing was PBMCs. The receptor was derived from a woman between 50 and 59 years old in good health and CMV-seronegative. CDR3: CASSLDLADYNEQFF. The DNA of the CDR3 is TGTGCCAGCAGCTTAGACCTAGCGGATTACAATGAGCAGTTCTTC.